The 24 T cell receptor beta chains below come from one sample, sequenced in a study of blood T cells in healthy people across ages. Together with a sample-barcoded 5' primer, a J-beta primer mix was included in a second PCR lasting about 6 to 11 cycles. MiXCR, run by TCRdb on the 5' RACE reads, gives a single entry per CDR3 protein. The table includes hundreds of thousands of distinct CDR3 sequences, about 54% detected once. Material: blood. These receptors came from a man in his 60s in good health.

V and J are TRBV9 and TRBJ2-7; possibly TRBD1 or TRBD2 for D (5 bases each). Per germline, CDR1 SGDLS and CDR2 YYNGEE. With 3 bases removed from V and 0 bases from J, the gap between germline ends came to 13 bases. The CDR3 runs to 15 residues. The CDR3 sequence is CASSDRGTSSYEQYF. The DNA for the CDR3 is TGTGCCAGCAGCGATAGAGGGACGAGCTCCTACGAGCAGTACTTC.

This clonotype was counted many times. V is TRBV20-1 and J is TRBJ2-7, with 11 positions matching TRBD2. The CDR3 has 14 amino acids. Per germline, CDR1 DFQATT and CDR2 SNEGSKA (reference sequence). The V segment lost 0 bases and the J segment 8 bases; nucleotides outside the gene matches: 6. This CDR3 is CSARDLAGGRKQYF. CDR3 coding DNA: TGCAGTGCTAGAGATCTAGCGGGGGGTCGTAAGCAGTACTTC.

Written as DNA, the CDR3 is TGCAGCGGGGGGACAGGCGAAGCTTTCTTT. Residues: CSGGTGEAFF. The chain recombines TRBV29-1 with TRBJ1-1; 8 nucleotides agree with TRBD1. Germline V gene data show CDR1 as SQVTM and CDR2 as ANQGSEA. After removal of 7 bases from V and 8 bases from J, the junction contained 3 bases not matched to a gene. This CDR3 has 10 amino acids.

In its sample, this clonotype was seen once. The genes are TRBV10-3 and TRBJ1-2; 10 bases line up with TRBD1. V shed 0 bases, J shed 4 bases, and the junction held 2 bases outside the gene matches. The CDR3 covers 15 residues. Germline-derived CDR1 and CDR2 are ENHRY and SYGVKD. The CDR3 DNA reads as TGTGCCATCAGTGAGTCGGGGACAGGGGCCTATGGCTACACCTTC. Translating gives CAISESGTGAYGYTF.

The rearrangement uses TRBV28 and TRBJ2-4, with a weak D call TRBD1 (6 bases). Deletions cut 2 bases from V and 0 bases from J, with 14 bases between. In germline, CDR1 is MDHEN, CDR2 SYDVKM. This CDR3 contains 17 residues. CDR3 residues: CASSLTLLDRAKNIQYF. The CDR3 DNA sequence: TGTGCCAGCAGTTTAACCCTATTGGACAGAGCCAAAAACATTCAGTACTTC.

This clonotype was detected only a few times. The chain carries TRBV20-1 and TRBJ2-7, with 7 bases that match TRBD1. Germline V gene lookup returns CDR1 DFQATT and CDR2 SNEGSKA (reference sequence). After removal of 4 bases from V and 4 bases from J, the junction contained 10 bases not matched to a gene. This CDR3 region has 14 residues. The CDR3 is CSAKLTGYNYEQYF. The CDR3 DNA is TGCAGTGCTAAACTGACAGGGTACAATTACGAGCAGTACTTC.

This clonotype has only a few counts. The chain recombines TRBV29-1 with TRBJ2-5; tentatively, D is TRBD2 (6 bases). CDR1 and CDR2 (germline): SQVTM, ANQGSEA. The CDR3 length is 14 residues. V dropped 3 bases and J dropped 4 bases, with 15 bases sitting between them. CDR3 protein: CSVEEGGGGETQYF. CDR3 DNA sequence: TGCAGCGTTGAGGAGGGAGGTGGGGGAGAGACCCAGTACTTC.

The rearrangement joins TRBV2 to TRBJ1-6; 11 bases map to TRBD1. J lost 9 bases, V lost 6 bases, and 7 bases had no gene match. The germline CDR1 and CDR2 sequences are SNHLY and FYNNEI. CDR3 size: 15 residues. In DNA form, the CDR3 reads TGTGCCAGCAGGCTGGGACAGGGGGTAGGTTCACCCCTCCACTTT. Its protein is CASRLGQGVGSPLHF.

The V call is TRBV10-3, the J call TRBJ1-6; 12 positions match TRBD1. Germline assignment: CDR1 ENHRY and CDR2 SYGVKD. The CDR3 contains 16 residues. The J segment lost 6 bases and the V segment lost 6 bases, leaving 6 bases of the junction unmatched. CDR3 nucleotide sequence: TGTGCCATCAGCGCGGGACAGGGGGCAGGTAATTCACCCCTCCACTTT. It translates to CAISAGQGAGNSPLHF.

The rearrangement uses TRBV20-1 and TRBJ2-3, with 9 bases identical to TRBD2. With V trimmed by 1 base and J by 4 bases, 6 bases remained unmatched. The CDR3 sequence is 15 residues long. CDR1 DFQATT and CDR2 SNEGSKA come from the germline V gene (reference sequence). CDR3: CSARGAGGGPDTQYF. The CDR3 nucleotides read TGCAGTGCTAGAGGAGCGGGGGGAGGTCCAGATACGCAGTATTTT.

For the CDR3, the DNA is TGTGCCAGCAGTTCCGGGTGGGGCACAGATACGCAGTATTTT. It translates to CASSSGWGTDTQYF. The rearrangement uses TRBV11-2 and TRBJ2-3; D ambiguous. Trimming took 6 bases from V and 1 from J, leaving 11 bases between them. Per germline, CDR1 SGHAT and CDR2 FQNNGV. This CDR3 has 14 residues.

The CDR3 coding sequence is TGCAGCGTCGGAGGGACAGCCCTCTCCTACAATGAGCAGTTCTTC. Its protein product is CSVGGTALSYNEQFF. This rearrangement joins TRBV29-1 to TRBJ2-1, with D possibly matching TRBD1 (7 bases). CDR1 SQVTM and CDR2 ANQGSEA come from the germline V gene. V dropped 6 bases and J dropped 0 bases, with 15 bases sitting between them. The CDR3 is 15 residues long.

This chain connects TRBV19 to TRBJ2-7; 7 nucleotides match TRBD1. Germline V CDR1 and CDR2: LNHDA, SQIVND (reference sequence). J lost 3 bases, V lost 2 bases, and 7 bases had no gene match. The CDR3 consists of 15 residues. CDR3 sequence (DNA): TGTGCCAGTAGTATACGGGGCGACAGGGACTACGAGCAGTACTTC. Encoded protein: CASSIRGDRDYEQYF.

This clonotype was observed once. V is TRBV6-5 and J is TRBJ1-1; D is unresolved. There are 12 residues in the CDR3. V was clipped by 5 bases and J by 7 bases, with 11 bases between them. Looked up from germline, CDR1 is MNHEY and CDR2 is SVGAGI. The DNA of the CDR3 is TGTGCCAGCAGTCCAGACATGGGTGAAGCTTTCTTT. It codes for CASSPDMGEAFF.

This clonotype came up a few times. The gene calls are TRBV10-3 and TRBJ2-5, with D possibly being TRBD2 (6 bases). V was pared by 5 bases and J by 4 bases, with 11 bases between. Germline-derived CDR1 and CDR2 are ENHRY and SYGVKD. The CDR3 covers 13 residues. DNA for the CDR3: TGTGCCATCAGTTCCGGGGGTCGAGAGACCCAGTACTTC. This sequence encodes CAISSGGRETQYF.

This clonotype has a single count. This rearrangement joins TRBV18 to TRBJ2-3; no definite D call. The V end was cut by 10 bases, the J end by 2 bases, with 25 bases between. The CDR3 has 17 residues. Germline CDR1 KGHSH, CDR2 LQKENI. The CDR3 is CATLPRMQDRSTDTQYF. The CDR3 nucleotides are TGTGCCACCCTCCCGAGGATGCAAGACCGCTCCACAGATACGCAGTATTTT.

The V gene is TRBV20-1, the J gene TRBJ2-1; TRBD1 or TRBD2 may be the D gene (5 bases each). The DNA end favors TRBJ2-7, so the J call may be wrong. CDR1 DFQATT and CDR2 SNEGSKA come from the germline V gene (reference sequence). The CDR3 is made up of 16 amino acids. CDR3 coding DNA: TGCAGTGCTCCGACCGGGACCCCAAGCTCCTACAATGAGCAGTACTTC. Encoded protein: CSAPTGTPSSYNEQYF.

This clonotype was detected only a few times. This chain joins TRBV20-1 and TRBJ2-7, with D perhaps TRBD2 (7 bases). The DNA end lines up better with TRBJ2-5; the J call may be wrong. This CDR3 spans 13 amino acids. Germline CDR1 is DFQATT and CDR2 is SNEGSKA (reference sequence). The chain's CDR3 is CSAQGTTGETQYF. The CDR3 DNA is TGCAGTGCCCAAGGGACTACAGGGGAGACCCAGTACTTC.

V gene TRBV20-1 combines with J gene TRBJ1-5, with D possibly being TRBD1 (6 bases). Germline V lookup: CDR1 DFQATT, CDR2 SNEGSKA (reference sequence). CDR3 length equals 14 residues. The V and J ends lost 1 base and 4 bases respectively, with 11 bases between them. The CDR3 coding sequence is TGCAGTGCTAGAGGAGGACAGTTAAATCAGCCCCAGCATTTT. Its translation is CSARGGQLNQPQHF.

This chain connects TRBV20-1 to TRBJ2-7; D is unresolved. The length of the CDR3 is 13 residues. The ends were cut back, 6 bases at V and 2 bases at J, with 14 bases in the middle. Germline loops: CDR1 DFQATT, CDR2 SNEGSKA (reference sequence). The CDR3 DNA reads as TGCAGTGCACGCACCTCCGCGGCCTACGAGCAGTACTTC. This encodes CSARTSAAYEQYF.

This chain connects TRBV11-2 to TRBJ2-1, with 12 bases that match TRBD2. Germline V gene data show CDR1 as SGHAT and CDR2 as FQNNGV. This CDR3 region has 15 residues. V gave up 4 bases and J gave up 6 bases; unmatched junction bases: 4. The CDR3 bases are TGTGCCAGCAGCTCGCCGGGACTAGCGGGCAATGAGCAGTTCTTC. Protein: CASSSPGLAGNEQFF.

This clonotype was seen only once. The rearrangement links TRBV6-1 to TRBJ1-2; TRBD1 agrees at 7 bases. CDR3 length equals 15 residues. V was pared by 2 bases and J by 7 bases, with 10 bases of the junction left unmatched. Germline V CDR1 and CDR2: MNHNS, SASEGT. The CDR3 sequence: CASSELGGPLCGYTF. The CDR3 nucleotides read TGTGCCAGCAGTGAATTAGGGGGCCCCTTGTGTGGCTACACCTTC.

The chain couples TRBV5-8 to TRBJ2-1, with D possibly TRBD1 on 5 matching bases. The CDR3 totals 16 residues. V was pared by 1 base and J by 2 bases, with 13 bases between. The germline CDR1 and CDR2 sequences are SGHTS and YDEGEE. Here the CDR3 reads CASSLFSGNTYNEQFF. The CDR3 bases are TGTGCCAGCAGCTTGTTCTCAGGGAACACCTACAATGAGCAGTTCTTC.

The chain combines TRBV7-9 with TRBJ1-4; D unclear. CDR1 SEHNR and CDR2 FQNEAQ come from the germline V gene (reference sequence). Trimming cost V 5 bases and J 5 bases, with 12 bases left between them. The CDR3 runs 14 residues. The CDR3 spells CASSPGNYNEKLFF. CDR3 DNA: TGTGCCAGCAGCCCCGGAAACTACAATGAAAAACTGTTTTTT.